This entry lists 24 T cell receptor beta chains sequenced from one sample in a study of blood T cell repertoires in COVID-19. Repertoires were generated with immunoSEQ multiplex PCR, while TCRdb's copy carries only in-frame clones and drops some. The table includes a few hundred thousand clones, approximately 80% detected once. Sequencing was performed on peripheral blood. Every receptor here comes from a woman older than 75 with acute or convalescent COVID-19.

This clone occurred a few times. The chain is built from TRBV7-2 and TRBJ2-7; D ambiguous. CDR1 and CDR2 from the germline V gene are SGHTA and FQGNSA. V lost 2 bases to trimming and J lost 3 bases, with 2 bases between them. This CDR3 is 11 amino acids long. The CDR3 DNA sequence: TGTGCCAGCAGCTTACACTACGAGCAGTACTTC. Amino acids: CASSLHYEQYF.

The chain has TRBV10-3 and TRBJ2-3, with TRBD2 matching over 12 bases. The ends lost 3 bases at V and 1 base at J; junction bases unmatched: 5. Germline V gene data show CDR1 as ENHRY and CDR2 as SYGVKD. CDR3 size: 17 residues. As DNA, the CDR3 is TGTGCCATCAGTGAAAGACTAGCGGGAGTCGGCACAGATACGCAGTATTTT. Residues: CAISERLAGVGTDTQYF.

A few counts support this clone. The chain recombines TRBV6-5 with TRBJ2-7, with 10 nucleotides matching TRBD1. The CDR3 contains 15 residues. V lost 2 bases to trimming and J lost 5 bases; unmatched junction nucleotides: 6. Germline CDR1 reads MNHEY; CDR2 reads SVGAGI. The CDR3 DNA follows: TGTGCCAGCAGTTACCGTGGGACAGGGGAGGACGAGCAGTACTTC. Translating it yields CASSYRGTGEDEQYF.

The genes are TRBV7-6 and TRBJ2-2; 10 bases align to TRBD1. Germline assignment: CDR1 SGHVS and CDR2 FNYEAQ. V trimming: 8 bases; J trimming: 3 bases; junction bases outside the gene matches: 6. This CDR3 has 15 residues. CDR3: CASSTGGVDTGELFF. As DNA, the CDR3 is TGTGCCAGCTCGACAGGGGGCGTCGACACCGGGGAGCTGTTTTTT.

The chain is built from TRBV28 and TRBJ2-3; 11 bases align to TRBD1. The CDR3 consists of 16 residues. V dropped 3 bases and J dropped 0; count of bases not matched to a gene: 2. Per germline, CDR1 MDHEN and CDR2 SYDVKM. CDR3 nucleotide sequence: TGTGCCAGCAGTTTGGGGACAGGGGGAAGCACAGATACGCAGTATTTT. It encodes CASSLGTGGSTDTQYF. Full variable domain (outside the CDR3, taken from reference TRBV28 and TRBJ2-3): DVKVTQSSRYLVKRTGEKVFLECVQDMDHENMFWYRQDPGLGLRLIYFSYDVKMKEKGDIPEGYSVSREKKERFSLILESASTNQTSMYLCASSLGTGGSTDTQYFGPGTRLTVL.

The chain couples TRBV6-2 or TRBV6-3 to TRBJ1-2; D is undetermined. This CDR3 contains 13 residues. V was trimmed by 6 bases and J by 8 bases, leaving 16 bases between them. The V gene's germline CDR1 is MNHEY and CDR2 SVGEGT. CDR3 protein: CASSLFTERGYTF. DNA for the CDR3: TGTGCCAGCAGCCTGTTCACAGAGCGGGGCTACACCTTC.

CDR3 amino acids: CAWRTGGNQPQHF. CDR3 nucleotides: TGTGCCTGGAGGACAGGGGGCAATCAGCCCCAGCATTTT. This chain uses TRBV30 with TRBJ1-5, with 8 bases matching TRBD1. Germline V gene data show CDR1 as GTSNPN and CDR2 as SVGIG (reference sequence). Unmatched junction bases numbered 0, after V lost 3 bases and J lost 2 bases. The CDR3 has 13 residues.

The chain recombines TRBV2 with TRBJ1-2; D remains unclear. Germline values: CDR1 SNHLY, CDR2 FYNNEI. Between the trimmed V and J ends, which lost 6 bases and 6 bases, there was a span of 14 bases. CDR3 length equals 13 residues. The CDR3 here is CASRRGLEDGYTF. CDR3 DNA: TGTGCCAGCAGAAGAGGGCTTGAGGATGGCTACACCTTC.

This chain connects TRBV7-6 to TRBJ2-3, with a tentative D call TRBD1 (6 bases). The germline V and J ends were trimmed by 5 bases and 1 base, with 13 bases remaining between them. Germline CDR1 and CDR2: SGHVS and FNYEAQ. The CDR3 loop spans 15 amino acids. The DNA for the CDR3 is TGTGCCAGCAGCATCGGACAGTTCGGCACAGATACGCAGTATTTT. It translates to CASSIGQFGTDTQYF.

The J gene is TRBJ2-2, the V gene TRBV9, with TRBD2 matching over 11 bases. CDR1 is SGDLS and CDR2 is YYNGEE in the germline V gene. The CDR3 totals 22 residues. V was clipped by 4 bases and J by 3 bases; unmatched bases: 23. The CDR3 spells CASSTPSAVGLAAPPYTGELFF. The CDR3, as DNA: TGTGCCAGCAGCACACCCTCCGCTGTGGGACTAGCGGCACCCCCTTACACCGGGGAGCTGTTTTTT.

This clone was recorded once. The gene calls are TRBV4-1 and TRBJ2-7; D may be TRBD1 (6 bases). V dropped 4 bases and J dropped 3 bases, with 16 bases sitting between them. The CDR3 length is 15 residues. The germline V gene has CDR1 MGHRA and CDR2 YSYEKL. The CDR3 here is CASSLLWTDLYEQYF. In nucleotides, the CDR3 is TGCGCCAGCAGCCTCCTTTGGACAGACCTCTACGAGCAGTACTTC.

This chain uses TRBV6-2 or TRBV6-3 with TRBJ1-1; 9 bases line up with TRBD1. Germline CDR1 reads MNHEY; CDR2 reads SVGEGT. This CDR3 contains 14 residues. Losses at the gene ends were 2 bases for V and 6 bases for J; bases not matched to a gene: 4. The CDR3 spells CASSYEGTGSEAFF. CDR3 nucleotides: TGTGCCAGCAGTTACGAAGGGACAGGGTCTGAAGCTTTCTTT.

Here the CDR3 reads CASSSRGQETQYF. As DNA, the CDR3 is TGTGCCAGCAGCAGCCGGGGCCAAGAGACCCAGTACTTC. The V gene is TRBV7-9, the J gene TRBJ2-5; TRBD2 is a possible D gene (5 bases). The CDR3 runs to 13 residues. V lost 5 bases and J lost 1, with 8 bases in between. Germline loops: CDR1 SEHNR, CDR2 FQNEAQ (reference sequence). Supplemented by reference TRBV7-9 and TRBJ2-5, the full variable domain reads DTGVSQNPRHKITKRGQNVTFRCDPISEHNRLYWYRQTLGQGPEFLTYFQNEAQLEKSRLLSDRFSAERPKGSFSTLEIQRTEQGDSAMYLCASSSRGQETQYFGPGTRLLVL.

This CDR3 is CSVEFGTDSYEQYF. In DNA, the CDR3 is TGCAGCGTTGAATTCGGGACAGACTCCTACGAGCAGTACTTC. This sequence joins TRBV29-1 and TRBJ2-7; 7 nucleotides agree with TRBD1. This CDR3 comprises 14 residues. V lost 2 bases and J lost 0; bases outside the gene matches: 4. Per germline, CDR1 SQVTM and CDR2 ANQGSEA.

This chain uses TRBV6-5 with TRBJ1-1; 8 bases match TRBD1. The V segment lost 5 bases and the J segment 5 bases; nucleotides outside the gene matches: 7. This CDR3 has 14 residues. CDR1 is MNHEY and CDR2 is SVGAGI in the germline V gene. In DNA form, the CDR3 reads TGTGCCAGCAGTAACCAGGGGGCGGTAACTGAAGCTTTCTTT. Encoded protein: CASSNQGAVTEAFF.

The chain links TRBV29-1 to TRBJ2-7, with 7 bases that match TRBD2. Germline V gene lookup returns CDR1 SQVTM and CDR2 ANQGSEA. CDR3 length: 14 residues. Losses at the gene ends were 7 bases for V and 6 bases for J; bases not matched to a gene: 15. The CDR3 region has the DNA TGCAGCGCAGGACTAGTCCATCCGGGTGGCGAGCAGTACTTC. Protein sequence: CSAGLVHPGGEQYF.

A few counts support this clone. This chain joins TRBV3-1 (or the pseudogene TRBV3-2) and TRBJ1-5, with unresolved D. CDR1 and CDR2 from the germline V gene are LGHDT and YNNKEL (reference sequence). The germline V and J ends were trimmed by 1 base and 7 bases, with 11 bases remaining between them. The CDR3 extends over 14 amino acids. This chain's CDR3 is CASSQGVGGQPQHF. The CDR3 coding sequence is TGTGCCAGCAGCCAAGGGGTGGGAGGCCAGCCCCAGCATTTT.

The rearrangement links TRBV9 to TRBJ1-2; TRBD1 is a possible D gene (6 bases). The CDR3 loop spans 14 amino acids. CDR1 is SGDLS, CDR2 YYNGEE, per germline. Trimming stripped 0 bases from V and 8 bases from J, with 14 bases between. The CDR3 protein is CASSVGAGEGGYTF. CDR3 sequence (DNA): TGTGCCAGCAGCGTAGGGGCAGGGGAAGGCGGCTACACCTTC.

The rearrangement uses TRBV6-2 or TRBV6-3 and TRBJ1-5; 8 bases agree with TRBD1. The J segment lost 3 bases and the V segment lost 0 bases, leaving 4 bases of the junction unmatched. Germline V CDR1 and CDR2: MNHEY, SVGEGT. This CDR3 spans 16 amino acids. The CDR3, as DNA: TGTGCCAGCAGTTACTCCTGGACAGGGACCAATCAGCCCCAGCATTTT. Protein product: CASSYSWTGTNQPQHF.

The chain employs TRBV11-2 and TRBJ2-2; weak D call: TRBD1 (5 bases). The CDR3 totals 13 residues. Germline V gene lookup returns CDR1 SGHAT and CDR2 FQNNGV. The V end lost 3 bases, the J end lost 5 bases, and 7 bases lay between the germline ends. The CDR3 bases are TGTGCCAGCAGCTTGACAGTGACCGGGGAGCTGTTTTTT. This sequence encodes CASSLTVTGELFF.

CDR3 nucleotide sequence: TGTGCCAGCAGTTACGTTAGACTGAAACCTGTGAATGAGCAGTTCTTC. Protein sequence: CASSYVRLKPVNEQFF. J is TRBJ2-1 and V is TRBV6-2 or TRBV6-3; D unresolved. Trimming took off 2 bases at V and 7 bases at J, with 18 bases between the two ends. Per the germline V gene, CDR1 is MNHEY and CDR2 is SVGEGT. This CDR3 is built from 16 residues.

V usage is TRBV9 and J usage is TRBJ1-3; 9 bases map to TRBD1. Germline V CDR1 and CDR2: SGDLS, YYNGEE. The CDR3 loop spans 15 amino acids. J was trimmed by 4 bases and V by 4 bases; bases with no gene match: 6. This CDR3 reads CASSPQDRGGNTIYF. The CDR3 DNA sequence: TGTGCCAGCAGCCCCCAGGACAGGGGCGGAAACACCATATATTTT.

The rearrangement uses TRBV19 and TRBJ2-3; 8 bases fit TRBD2. The V gene end was trimmed by 1 base and the J gene end by 1 base; junction bases not matched to a gene: 4. Germline V gene lookup returns CDR1 LNHDA and CDR2 SQIVND (reference sequence). The CDR3 has 16 amino acids. Here the CDR3 reads CASSIGTSRGTDTQYF. CDR3 coding DNA: TGTGCCAGTAGTATAGGGACTAGCAGAGGCACAGATACGCAGTATTTT.

The chain uses TRBV2 and TRBJ1-1, with TRBD1 matching 7 bases. The CDR3 has 14 amino acids. CDR1 is SNHLY and CDR2 is FYNNEI in the germline V gene. J was trimmed by 3 bases and V by 5 bases; bases with no gene match: 6. CDR3 amino acids: CASSSHRGDTEAFF. CDR3 bases: TGTGCCAGCAGTAGTCACAGGGGCGACACTGAAGCTTTCTTT.